Sequencing of this T cell receptor (beta chain) was carried out in a study of shared clonotypes between healthy human individuals. Study background: Per donor, CD8 memory used one plate, CD8 naive used two, CD4 memory used three and CD4 naive used three.

In replicate PCRs of sorted subsets, roughly 200 ng DNA, roughly 27,000 T cell genomes, was used. Clones were read by immunoSEQ multiplex PCR, and TCRdb kept only the in-frame ones, dropping some. The sample lists about 1.9 million clones, just under 95% occurring once. Germline lookup yields CDR1 LNHDA and CDR2 SQIVND (reference sequence). This CDR3 contains 14 residues. V was cut by 1 base and J by 3 bases, with 9 bases left in between. Positive CCR7 selection of CD45RO-negative cells yielded the naive CD8 cells, and terminally differentiated effector memory CD45RA+ cells were excluded. Details on this clone: The antigen remains unidentified. Additional DNA sequences in this sample encode the identical CDR3.

Study results and caveats: Only blood underwent sampling, and tissue repertoires likely differ.

The sequencing sample was made of naive CD8+ T cells from PBMCs. The V call is TRBV19, the J call TRBJ1-1; D not certain. The origin of this receptor is a man aged 18 to 30 in good health. Some clones in this sample may be carry-over from other donors' samples. The CDR3 DNA reads TGTGCCAGTAGTATAGGAGATAGGGACACTGAAGCTTTCTTT. Translating gives CASSIGDRDTEAFF. Full variable domain (remainder filled in from reference TRBV19 and TRBJ1-1): DGGITQSPKYLFRKEGQNVTLSCEQNLNHDAMYWYRQDPGQGLRLIYYSQIVNDFQKGDIAEGYSVSREKKESFPLTVTSAQKNPTAFYLCASSIGDRDTEAFFGQGTRLTVV.